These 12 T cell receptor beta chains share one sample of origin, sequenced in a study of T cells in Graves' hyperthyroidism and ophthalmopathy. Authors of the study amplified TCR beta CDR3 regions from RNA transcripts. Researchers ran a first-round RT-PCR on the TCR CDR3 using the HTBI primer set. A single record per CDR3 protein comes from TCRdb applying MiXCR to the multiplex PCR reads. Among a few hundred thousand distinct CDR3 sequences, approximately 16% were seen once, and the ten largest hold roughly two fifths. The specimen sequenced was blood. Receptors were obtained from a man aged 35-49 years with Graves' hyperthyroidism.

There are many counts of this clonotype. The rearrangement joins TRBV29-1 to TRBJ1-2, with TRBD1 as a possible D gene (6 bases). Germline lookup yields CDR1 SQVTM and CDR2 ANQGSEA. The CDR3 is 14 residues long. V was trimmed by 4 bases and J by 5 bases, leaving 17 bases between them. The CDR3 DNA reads TGCAGCGTTGTCCCCGCAGGGGAGAGGTATGGCTACACCTTC. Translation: CSVVPAGERYGYTF.

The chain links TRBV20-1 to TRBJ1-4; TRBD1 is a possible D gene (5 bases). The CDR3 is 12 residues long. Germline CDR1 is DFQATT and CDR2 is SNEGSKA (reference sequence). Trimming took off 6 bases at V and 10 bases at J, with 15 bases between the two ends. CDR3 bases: TGCAGTGCCCATTCCAGCCAGGGAAAACTGTTTTTT. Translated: CSAHSSQGKLFF.

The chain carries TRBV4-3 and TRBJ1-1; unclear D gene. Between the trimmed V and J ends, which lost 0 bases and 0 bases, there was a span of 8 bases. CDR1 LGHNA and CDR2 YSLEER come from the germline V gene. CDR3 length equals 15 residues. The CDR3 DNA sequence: TGCGCCAGCAGCCAAGAAAGTAAAATGAACACTGAAGCTTTCTTT. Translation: CASSQESKMNTEAFF.

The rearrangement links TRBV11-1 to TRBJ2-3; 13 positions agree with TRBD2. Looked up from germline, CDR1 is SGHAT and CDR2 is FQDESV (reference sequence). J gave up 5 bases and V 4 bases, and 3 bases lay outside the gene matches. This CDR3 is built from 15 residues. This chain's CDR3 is CASSSGLAGRDTQYF. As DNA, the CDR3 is TGTGCCAGCAGCTCGGGACTAGCGGGGAGAGATACGCAGTATTTT.

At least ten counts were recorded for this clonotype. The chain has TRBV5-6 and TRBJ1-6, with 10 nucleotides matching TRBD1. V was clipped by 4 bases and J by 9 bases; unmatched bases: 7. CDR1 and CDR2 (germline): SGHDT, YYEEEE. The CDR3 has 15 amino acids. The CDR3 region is CASSTAGTGVSPLHF. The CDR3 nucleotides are TGTGCCAGCAGCACCGCCGGGACAGGGGTTTCACCCCTCCACTTT.

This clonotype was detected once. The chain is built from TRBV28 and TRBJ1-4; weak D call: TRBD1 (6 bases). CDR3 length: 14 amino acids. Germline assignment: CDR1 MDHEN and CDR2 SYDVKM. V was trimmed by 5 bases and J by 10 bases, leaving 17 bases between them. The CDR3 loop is CASSMPLTGRKLFF. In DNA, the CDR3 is TGTGCCAGCAGTATGCCATTAACAGGGAGAAAACTGTTTTTT.

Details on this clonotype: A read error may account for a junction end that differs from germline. The CDR3 nucleotides read TGTGCCAGCAGCACGTGGGGTAGCGATTCACCCCCCCACTTT. Amino acids: CASSTWGSDSPPHF. This rearrangement joins TRBV6-1 to TRBJ1-6; D not resolved. Looked up from germline, CDR1 is MNHNS and CDR2 is SASEGT. The CDR3 is made up of 14 amino acids.

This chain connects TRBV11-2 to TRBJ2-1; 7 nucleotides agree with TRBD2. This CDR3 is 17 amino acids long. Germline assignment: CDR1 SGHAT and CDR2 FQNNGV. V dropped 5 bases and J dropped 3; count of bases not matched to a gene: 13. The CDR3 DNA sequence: TGTGCCAGCAGCCTTAGGGGAGGACTAGGGAACTACAATGAGCAGTTCTTC. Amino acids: CASSLRGGLGNYNEQFF.

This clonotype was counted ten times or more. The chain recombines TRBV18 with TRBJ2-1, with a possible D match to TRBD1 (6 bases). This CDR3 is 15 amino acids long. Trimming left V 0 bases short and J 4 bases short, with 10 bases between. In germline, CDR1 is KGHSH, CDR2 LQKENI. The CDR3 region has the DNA TGTGCCAGCTCACCACCGGACAGAGAATACAATGAGCAGTTCTTC. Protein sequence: CASSPPDREYNEQFF.

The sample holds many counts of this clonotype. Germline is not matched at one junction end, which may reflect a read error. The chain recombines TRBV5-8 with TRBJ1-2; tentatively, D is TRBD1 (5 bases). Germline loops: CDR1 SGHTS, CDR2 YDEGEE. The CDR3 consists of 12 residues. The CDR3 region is CASKRTTYGYTF. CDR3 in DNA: TGTGCGAGCAAGAGGACAACCTATGGCTACACCTTC.

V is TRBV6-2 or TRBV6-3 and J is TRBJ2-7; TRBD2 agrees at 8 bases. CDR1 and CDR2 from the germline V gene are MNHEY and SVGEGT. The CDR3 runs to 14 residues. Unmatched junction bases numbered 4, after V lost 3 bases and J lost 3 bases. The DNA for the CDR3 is TGTGCCAGCAGTTATGTGGCGGGGGGCTACGAGCAGTACTTC. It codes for CASSYVAGGYEQYF.

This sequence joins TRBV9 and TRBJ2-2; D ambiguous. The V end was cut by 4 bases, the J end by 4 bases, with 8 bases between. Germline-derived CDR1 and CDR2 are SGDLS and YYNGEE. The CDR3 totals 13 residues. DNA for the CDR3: TGTGCCAGCAGCACCCGCCCCACCGGGGAGCTGTTTTTT. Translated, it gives CASSTRPTGELFF.